One sample yielded the 24 T cell receptor beta chains listed below, sequenced in a study of cytomegalovirus exposure and HLA in healthy donors. Primers for the PCR totalled 60 Vbeta and 13 Jbeta. Here immunoSEQ multiplex PCR was the method, and the copy in TCRdb shows in-frame clones only, minus some. The top ten clones hold 1.2% of a sample with about 100,000 clones, 80% to 90% of them seen once. Sequencing used PBMCs. These receptors all come from a woman aged 18-35 years in good health and CMV-seronegative.

The table lists this clone with a few counts. This sequence joins TRBV6-4 and TRBJ2-3, with 11 bases matching TRBD1. CDR1 MRHNA and CDR2 SNTAGT come from the germline V gene. This CDR3 is built from 14 residues. The trim removed 4 bases at V and 4 bases at J, leaving 1 base unmatched. CDR3 nucleotides: TGTGCCAGCAGTGGGGGACAGGGGGCAGATACGCAGTATTTT. Its protein product is CASSGGQGADTQYF.

This CDR3 is CAISGPGTGGEFTEAFF. CDR3 DNA: TGTGCCATCAGTGGCCCTGGGACAGGCGGGGAATTTACTGAAGCTTTCTTT. V is TRBV10-3 and J is TRBJ1-1; 8 nucleotides align to TRBD1. V shed 4 bases, J shed 5 bases, and the junction held 15 bases outside the gene matches. From germline, CDR1 is ENHRY and CDR2 SYGVKD. CDR3 length equals 17 residues.

This clone was seen a single time. The rearrangement joins TRBV2 to TRBJ1-5; D may be TRBD1 (6 bases). The CDR3 has 16 amino acids. Trimming shortened V by 2 bases and J by 0 bases, and 11 bases separated the two germline ends. Germline CDR1 and CDR2: SNHLY and FYNNEI. This CDR3 reads CASSESGRGSNQPQHF. The DNA for the CDR3 is TGTGCCAGCAGTGAAAGTGGCAGGGGTAGCAATCAGCCCCAGCATTTT.

The chain recombines TRBV2 with TRBJ2-2, with D possibly TRBD2 on 5 matching bases. V lost 1 base and J lost 8, with 8 bases in between. Per germline, CDR1 SNHLY and CDR2 FYNNEI. The CDR3 extends over 13 amino acids. CDR3 DNA sequence: TGTGCCAGCAGTGAAGTGAGGGCAGGGGAGCTGTTTTTT. Translating gives CASSEVRAGELFF.

The chain carries TRBV13 and TRBJ1-2; 9 positions match TRBD1. The CDR3 runs 15 residues. After removal of 0 bases from V and 8 bases from J, the junction contained 7 bases not matched to a gene. Germline CDR1 PRHDT, CDR2 FYEKMQ (reference sequence). CDR3 nucleotide sequence: TGTGCCAGCAGCTTAGGGATCGGGACAGGGTCAGGCTACACCTTC. This encodes CASSLGIGTGSGYTF.

The V and J genes are TRBV2 and TRBJ2-3, with 9 bases identical to TRBD2. V trimming: 8 bases; J trimming: 2 bases; junction bases outside the gene matches: 11. The CDR3 sequence is 16 residues long. Germline V CDR1 and CDR2: SNHLY, FYNNEI. CDR3 region: CASGDNLAGPTDTQYF. The CDR3 coding sequence is TGTGCCAGCGGGGATAACCTAGCGGGGCCCACAGATACGCAGTATTTT.

This clone appeared a single time. This chain links TRBV25-1 with TRBJ2-7; 9 positions match TRBD2. CDR1 is MGHDK and CDR2 is SYGVNS in the germline V gene. The CDR3 spans 14 residues. The J segment lost 5 bases and the V segment lost 3 bases, leaving 5 bases of the junction unmatched. The CDR3 DNA reads TGTGCCAGCAGTGACAATAGCGGGGGCAACGAGCAGTACTTC. Translation gives CASSDNSGGNEQYF.

This clone was detected only once. The V and J genes are TRBV7-8 and TRBJ1-1, with D unclear. The CDR3 is 14 residues long. The V and J ends lost 1 base and 0 bases respectively, with 6 bases between them. Germline loops: CDR1 SGHVS, CDR2 FQNEAQ. Here the CDR3 reads CASSLDLVNTEAFF. The CDR3 region has the DNA TGTGCCAGCAGCTTAGATCTAGTGAACACTGAAGCTTTCTTT.

The CDR3 protein is CASRVLTRADTQYF. DNA for the CDR3: TGTGCCAGCCGGGTGTTAACCCGCGCAGATACGCAGTATTTT. The gene calls are TRBV6-5 and TRBJ2-3; no clear D gene. The germline V and J ends were trimmed by 8 bases and 4 bases, with 16 bases remaining between them. This CDR3 has 14 residues. Germline V gene lookup returns CDR1 MNHEY and CDR2 SVGAGI.

The chain recombines TRBV15 with TRBJ2-7; 8 bases align to TRBD2. The CDR3 covers 17 residues. V lost 1 base and J lost 0; bases outside the gene matches: 8. Germline assignment: CDR1 LNHNV and CDR2 YYDKDF (reference sequence). Here the CDR3 DNA reads TGTGCCACCAGCAGAGCCGGGGGGGGGACGAGCTCCTACGAGCAGTACTTC. This codes for CATSRAGGGTSSYEQYF.

V usage is TRBV18 and J usage is TRBJ1-1; D unclear. The V gene's germline CDR1 is KGHSH and CDR2 LQKENI. V was shortened by 1 base and J by 1 base, with 19 bases between the two germline ends. The CDR3 contains 18 residues. CDR3 sequence reads: CASSPLSTLSSGNTEAFF. The CDR3 region has the DNA TGTGCCAGCTCACCACTGTCTACGTTATCCTCCGGGAACACTGAAGCTTTCTTT.

This clone has a handful of counts. V gene TRBV5-4 combines with J gene TRBJ1-1, with D unresolved. The germline V gene encodes CDR1 SGHNT and CDR2 YYREEE (reference sequence). V was pared by 5 bases and J by 3 bases, with 14 bases between. The CDR3 is made up of 14 amino acids. The CDR3 nucleotides are TGTGCCAGCAGGGCGGGCCTAGGGTACACTGAAGCTTTCTTT. Encoded protein: CASRAGLGYTEAFF.

In regard to this clone: At one end, the junction sequence differs from germline, possibly due to a read error. The rearrangement uses TRBV7-9 and TRBJ1-3; D gene unclear. CDR3 length: 11 amino acids. Germline V gene data show CDR1 as SEHNR and CDR2 as FQNEAQ (reference sequence). This CDR3 is CSSSSGNTIYF. CDR3 DNA sequence: TGTTCCAGCAGTTCAGGAAACACCATATATTTT.

The rearrangement uses TRBV18 and TRBJ1-3; no clear D gene. V was trimmed by 2 bases and J by 0 bases, leaving 8 bases between them. Germline CDR1 reads KGHSH; CDR2 reads LQKENI. The CDR3 sequence is 15 residues long. DNA of the CDR3: TGTGCCAGCTCACCATTAGAAACCTCTGGAAACACCATATATTTT. Translating gives CASSPLETSGNTIYF.

The V call is TRBV7-9, the J call TRBJ1-2; D is undetermined. Trimming left V 3 bases short and J 6 bases short, with 5 bases between. The CDR3 is 11 residues long. Looked up from germline, CDR1 is SEHNR and CDR2 is FQNEAQ (reference sequence). The CDR3 coding sequence is TGTGCCAGCAGCTTTGGAGATGGCTACACCTTC. Its translation is CASSFGDGYTF.

This clone was counted only a few times. This rearrangement joins TRBV30 to TRBJ1-2, with a possible D match to TRBD1 (6 bases). The germline gives CDR1 GTSNPN, CDR2 SVGIG (reference sequence). The CDR3 is 13 amino acids. The germline V and J ends were trimmed by 0 bases and 10 bases, with 15 bases remaining between them. The CDR3 is CAWSVSVPGAYTF. The CDR3 DNA reads TGTGCCTGGAGTGTATCGGTCCCAGGGGCCTACACCTTC.

This clone was detected once. The rearrangement joins TRBV5-1 to TRBJ2-1; 14 bases fit TRBD2. CDR1 is SGHRS and CDR2 is YFSETQ in the germline V gene. V shed 3 bases, J shed 9 bases, and the junction held 5 bases outside the gene matches. The CDR3 runs to 15 residues. The CDR3, as DNA: TGCGCCAGCAGCTACGGACTAGCGGGGGGAGTTGAGCAGTTCTTC. It translates to CASSYGLAGGVEQFF.

V usage is TRBV6-5 and J usage is TRBJ1-1; weak D call: TRBD1 (5 bases). Germline V lookup: CDR1 MNHEY, CDR2 SVGAGI. This CDR3 has 14 residues. V shed 8 bases and J shed 0 bases, with 13 bases lying between them. The CDR3 here is CASRRKGLNTEAFF. In DNA, the CDR3 is TGTGCCAGCCGTAGGAAGGGGCTGAACACTGAAGCTTTCTTT.

The rearrangement joins TRBV28 to TRBJ1-2, with D uncertain. The V end was cut by 6 bases, the J end by 0 bases, with 5 bases between. The germline V gene has CDR1 MDHEN and CDR2 SYDVKM. The CDR3 length is 12 residues. As DNA, the CDR3 is TGTGCCAGCAGGTCAGCTAACTATGGCTACACCTTC. Its protein product is CASRSANYGYTF.

The chain carries TRBV6-4 and TRBJ2-3; 7 bases match TRBD1. The germline V gene has CDR1 MRHNA and CDR2 SNTAGT. CDR3 length: 15 residues. Trimming at V came to 4 bases and at J to 0 bases, leaving 4 bases not matched to a gene. Written as DNA, the CDR3 is TGTGCCAGCAGTGCAGGGACAGTTAGCACAGATACGCAGTATTTT. Its translation is CASSAGTVSTDTQYF.

The rearrangement joins TRBV4-3 to TRBJ2-7; 9 bases fit TRBD1. V dropped 3 bases and J dropped 2; count of bases not matched to a gene: 5. The CDR3 contains 15 residues. Germline CDR1 LGHNA, CDR2 YSLEER. CDR3 in DNA: TGCGCCAGCAGCCACCGGACAGGGGCCGCCTACGAGCAGTACTTC. It translates to CASSHRTGAAYEQYF.

The V and J genes are TRBV9 and TRBJ2-7; D remains unclear. Germline loops: CDR1 SGDLS, CDR2 YYNGEE. Trimming removed 4 bases at V and 2 bases at J, with 16 bases between. There are 15 residues in the CDR3. The CDR3 sequence is CASSPLYSAPYEQYF. DNA for the CDR3: TGTGCCAGCAGCCCCCTATACAGTGCACCCTACGAGCAGTACTTC.

The chain combines TRBV18 with TRBJ1-1; 9 positions match TRBD1. CDR3 length equals 15 residues. Germline lookup yields CDR1 KGHSH and CDR2 LQKENI. V gave up 3 bases and J gave up 3 bases; unmatched junction bases: 5. The CDR3 reads CASSPKQGADTEAFF. The CDR3 region has the DNA TGTGCCAGCTCACCCAAACAGGGGGCCGACACTGAAGCTTTCTTT.

The chain links TRBV28 to TRBJ1-4; D not resolved. The CDR3 runs 17 residues. From germline, CDR1 is MDHEN and CDR2 SYDVKM. V dropped 2 bases and J dropped 0 bases, with 13 bases sitting between them. CDR3 residues: CASSLELFGATNEKLFF. For the CDR3, the DNA is TGTGCCAGCAGTTTAGAACTCTTCGGTGCAACTAATGAAAAACTGTTTTTT.